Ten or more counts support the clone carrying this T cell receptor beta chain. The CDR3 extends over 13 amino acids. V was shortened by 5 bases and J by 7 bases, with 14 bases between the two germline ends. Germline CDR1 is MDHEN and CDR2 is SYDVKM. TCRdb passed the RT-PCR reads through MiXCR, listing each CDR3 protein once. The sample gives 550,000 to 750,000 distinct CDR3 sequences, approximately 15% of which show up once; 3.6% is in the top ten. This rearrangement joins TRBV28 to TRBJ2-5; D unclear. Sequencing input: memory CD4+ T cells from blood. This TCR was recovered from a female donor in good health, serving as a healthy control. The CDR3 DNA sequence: TGTGCCAGCAGTACAAGGCCCCTGGGGACCCAGTACTTC. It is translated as CASSTRPLGTQYF.